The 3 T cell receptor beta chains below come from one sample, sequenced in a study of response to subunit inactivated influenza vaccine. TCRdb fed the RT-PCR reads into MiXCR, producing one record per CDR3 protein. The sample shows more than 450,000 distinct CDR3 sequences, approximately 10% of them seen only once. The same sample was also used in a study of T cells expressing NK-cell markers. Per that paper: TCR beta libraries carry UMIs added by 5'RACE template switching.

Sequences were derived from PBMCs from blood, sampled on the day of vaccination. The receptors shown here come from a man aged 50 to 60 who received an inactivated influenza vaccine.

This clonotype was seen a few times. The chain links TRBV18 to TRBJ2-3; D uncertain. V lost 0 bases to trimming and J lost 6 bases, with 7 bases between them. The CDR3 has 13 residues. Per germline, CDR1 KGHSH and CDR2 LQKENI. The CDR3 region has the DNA TGTGCCAGCTCACCACCGGAAGAGGATACGCAGTATTTT. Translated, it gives CASSPPEEDTQYF.

CDR3 sequence reads: CASIRQGTYEQYF. Here the CDR3 DNA reads TGTGCCAGCATAAGACAGGGGACCTACGAGCAGTACTTC. This chain links TRBV28 with TRBJ2-7; 8 positions match TRBD1. The CDR3 extends over 13 amino acids. Germline loops: CDR1 MDHEN, CDR2 SYDVKM. The junction had 4 bases not matched to a gene; V was cut back by 7 bases and J by 2 bases.

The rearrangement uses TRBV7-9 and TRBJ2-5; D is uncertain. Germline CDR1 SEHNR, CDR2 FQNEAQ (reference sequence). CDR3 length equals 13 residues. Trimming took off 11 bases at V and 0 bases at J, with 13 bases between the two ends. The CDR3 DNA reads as TGTGCCGGATCATCCCGGAACCAAGAGACCCAGTACTTC. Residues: CAGSSRNQETQYF. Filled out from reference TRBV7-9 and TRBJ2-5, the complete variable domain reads DTGVSQNPRHKITKRGQNVTFRCDPISEHNRLYWYRQTLGQGPEFLTYFQNEAQLEKSRLLSDRFSAERPKGSFSTLEIQRTEQGDSAMYLCAGSSRNQETQYFGPGTRLLVL.